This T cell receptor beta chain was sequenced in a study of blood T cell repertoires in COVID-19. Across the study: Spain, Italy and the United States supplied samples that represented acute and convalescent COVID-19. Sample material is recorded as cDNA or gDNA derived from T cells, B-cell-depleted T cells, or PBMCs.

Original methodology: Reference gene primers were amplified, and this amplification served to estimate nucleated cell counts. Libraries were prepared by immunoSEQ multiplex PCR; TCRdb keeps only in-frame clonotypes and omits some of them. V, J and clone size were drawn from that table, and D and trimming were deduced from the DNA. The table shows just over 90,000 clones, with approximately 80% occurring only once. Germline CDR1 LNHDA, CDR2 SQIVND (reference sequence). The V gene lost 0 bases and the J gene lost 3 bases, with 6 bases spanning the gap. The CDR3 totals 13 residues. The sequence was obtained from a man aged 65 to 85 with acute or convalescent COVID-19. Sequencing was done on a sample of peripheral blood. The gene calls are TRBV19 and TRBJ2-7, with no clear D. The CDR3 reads CASSIDFGYEQYF. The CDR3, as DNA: TGTGCCAGTAGTATAGACTTCGGCTACGAGCAGTACTTC.